Below are 16 T cell receptor beta chains sequenced from a single sample in a study of human T cells and chemical hapten exposure. In TCRdb, the RACE reads were re-called with MiXCR into one record per CDR3 protein. This table has about 50,000 distinct CDR3 sequences, 3.5% to 4.5% appearing once. Documented time point: healthy volunteer bleed at 2 weeks. Unfractionated whole blood yielded total RNA. Sequenced material: whole blood. The receptors shown here come from a female donor in good health. Some clones in this sample may be carry-over from other donors' samples.

This clonotype was counted many times. J is TRBJ2-4 and V is TRBV14, with 8 bases aligning to TRBD1. The V and J ends lost 4 bases and 8 bases, in that order; junction bases with no gene match: 13. This CDR3 has 16 residues. Germline values: CDR1 SGHDN, CDR2 FVKESK. The CDR3 here is CASSLHKQGVVHIQYF. The CDR3, as DNA: TGTGCCAGCAGCCTGCATAAACAGGGGGTGGTACACATTCAGTACTTC.

The gene calls are TRBV21-1 and TRBJ2-2; TRBD1, the table's D call, lacks a check against the DNA. TRBV21-1 is a recognized pseudogene. CDR3 length: 16 amino acids. CDR3 loop: CASSKRWGESKGELFF. CDR3 sequence (DNA): TGTGCCAGCAGCAAAAGGTGGGGGGAAAGCAAAGGGGAGCTGTTTTTT.

This clonotype was detected many times. This chain connects TRBV2 to TRBJ2-1; the D gene is possibly TRBD1 (5 bases). In germline, CDR1 is SNHLY, CDR2 FYNNEI. CDR3 length: 13 amino acids. Trimming left V 3 bases short and J 6 bases short, with 9 bases between. CDR3 nucleotides: TGTGCCAGCAGTGAGGGGCCGGGCAATGAGCAGTTCTTC. Translation: CASSEGPGNEQFF.

This rearrangement joins TRBV3-2 to TRBJ1-5; TRBD1, the table's D call, lacks a check against the DNA. TRBV3-2 is a documented pseudogene. This CDR3 is built from 19 residues. The CDR3 nucleotides are TGTGCCAGCAGCCGAGGGGCCCTGGACAGGGACTATAGCAATCAGCCCCAGCATTTT. Amino acids: CASSRGALDRDYSNQPQHF.

As for this clonotype: A much larger clonotype is one base distant, so this may be a read error. This chain uses TRBV5-6 with TRBJ1-6; tentatively, D is TRBD1 (5 bases). CDR3 length: 12 residues. Per germline, CDR1 SGHDT and CDR2 YYEEEE. The CDR3 nucleotides are TGTGCCAGCAGCCTCGGGACTTCACCCCTCAACTTT. Translating it yields CASSLGTSPLNF.

Ten or more counts support this clonotype. The V and J genes are TRBV20-1 and TRBJ2-1; D tentatively reads TRBD1 or TRBD2 (6 bases each). Germline V lookup: CDR1 DFQATT, CDR2 SNEGSKA (reference sequence). The V end lost 3 bases, the J end lost 0 bases, and 15 bases lay between the germline ends. The CDR3 totals 16 residues. This CDR3 is CSASGRGPSSYNEQFF. CDR3 coding DNA: TGCAGTGCTAGCGGACGGGGGCCAAGCTCCTACAATGAGCAGTTCTTC.

V gene TRBV2 combines with J gene TRBJ1-1; D is uncertain. V was cut by 1 base and J by 8 bases, with 14 bases left in between. This CDR3 comprises 14 residues. In germline, CDR1 is SNHLY, CDR2 FYNNEI. The CDR3 DNA reads TGTGCCAGCAGTGAAGTTGGCAGGACTATGGAAGCTTTCTTT. It codes for CASSEVGRTMEAFF.

The chain is built from TRBV18 and TRBJ2-7; 10 nucleotides match TRBD2. V lost 3 bases to trimming and J lost 6 bases; unmatched junction nucleotides: 5. The CDR3 is 14 residues long. Germline values: CDR1 KGHSH, CDR2 LQKENI. CDR3 amino acids: CASSPTSGLGEQYF. The CDR3 nucleotides are TGTGCCAGCTCACCGACTAGCGGGCTGGGCGAGCAGTACTTC.

This clonotype was recorded at least ten times. V usage is TRBV5-6 and J usage is TRBJ1-2; D is perhaps TRBD1 (5 bases). The CDR3 covers 15 residues. Trimming left V 0 bases short and J 4 bases short, with 13 bases between. Germline V gives CDR1 SGHDT, CDR2 YYEEEE. Here the CDR3 DNA reads TGTGCCAGCAGCTTGGCCGGGACGGTAGGCTATGGCTACACCTTC. Amino acid sequence: CASSLAGTVGYGYTF.

CDR3 amino acids: CASSPRSNQETQYF. Here the CDR3 DNA reads TGTGCCAGCTCCCCGCGGAGCAACCAAGAGACCCAGTACTTC. The chain combines TRBV18 with TRBJ2-5; D remains unclear. CDR3 length: 14 amino acids. V lost 6 bases to trimming and J lost 0 bases, with 11 bases between them. The germline CDR1 and CDR2 sequences are KGHSH and LQKENI.

This clonotype showed up just a few times. The genes are TRBV12-3 or TRBV12-4 and TRBJ1-6; D gene uncertain. The germline V and J ends were trimmed by 2 bases and 8 bases, with 7 bases remaining between them. The CDR3 has 13 residues. The DNA of the CDR3 is TGTGCCAGCAGTTTAAAGGAGGATTCACCCCTCCACTTT. It encodes CASSLKEDSPLHF.

This clonotype came up many times. The V call is TRBV10-3, the J call TRBJ2-3; 8 positions match TRBD2. The V gene end was trimmed by 8 bases and the J gene end by 7 bases; junction bases not matched to a gene: 8. This CDR3 comprises 13 residues. Germline loops: CDR1 ENHRY, CDR2 SYGVKD. CDR3 sequence (DNA): TGTGCCATCTGGGGCGGGGGGCTTAATACGCAGTATTTT. It encodes CAIWGGGLNTQYF.

This clonotype has more than one count but fewer than ten. The chain carries TRBV4-2 and TRBJ2-5, with 8 bases aligning to TRBD2. Per the germline V gene, CDR1 is LGHNA and CDR2 is YNFKEQ. Losses at the gene ends were 1 base for V and 3 bases for J; bases not matched to a gene: 4. The CDR3 runs 15 residues. The CDR3: CASSQGSAGEETQYF. The CDR3 nucleotides are TGTGCCAGCAGCCAAGGGTCAGCGGGGGAAGAGACCCAGTACTTC.

This clonotype turned up a few times. This chain joins TRBV5-1 and TRBJ2-2; 9 bases agree with TRBD1. CDR1 is SGHRS, CDR2 YFSETQ, per germline. The CDR3 covers 16 residues. V lost 4 bases, J lost 5 bases, and 9 bases stayed unmatched. The CDR3 loop is CASSETGQGSTGELFF. The CDR3 coding sequence is TGCGCCAGCAGCGAAACGGGACAGGGTTCGACCGGGGAGCTGTTTTTT.

This clonotype was observed at least ten times. The J gene is TRBJ1-5, the V gene TRBV6-2 or TRBV6-3; 8 nucleotides agree with TRBD1. V gave up 6 bases and J gave up 5 bases; unmatched junction bases: 9. This CDR3 has 15 amino acids. Germline CDR1 reads MNHEY; CDR2 reads SVGEGT. This CDR3 reads CASRSTGAFYQPQHF. CDR3 in DNA: TGTGCCAGCAGATCGACAGGGGCGTTCTATCAGCCCCAGCATTTT.

This clonotype occurred many times. V is TRBV7-9 and J is TRBJ2-3; TRBD2 aligns across 8 bases. V shed 5 bases and J 0 bases; nucleotides not matched to a gene: 4. Germline V CDR1 and CDR2: SEHNR, FQNEAQ (reference sequence). This CDR3 region has 15 residues. The DNA for the CDR3 is TGTGCCAGCAGCCCGCGGGGGGCCAGCACAGATACGCAGTATTTT. It codes for CASSPRGASTDTQYF.